These 21 T cell receptor beta chains came from one sample sequenced in a study of T cell responses to AZD1222 COVID-19 vaccine. Sequencing used immunoSEQ multiplex PCR; TCRdb keeps in-frame clones, though not all of them. The data hold 130,000 or so clones, with over 85% observed a single time. Here the sequenced sample was peripheral blood, taken on day 0 of MenACWY control vaccination. The receptors were gathered from an adult in good health.

The count of this clone is one. The chain has TRBV29-1 and TRBJ2-4; 8 bases agree with TRBD1. The junction had 3 bases not matched to a gene; V was cut back by 5 bases and J by 0 bases. CDR3 size: 14 residues. CDR1 and CDR2 (germline): SQVTM, ANQGSEA. The CDR3 DNA follows: TGCAGCGTTAATACAGGGGGAGCCAAAAACATTCAGTACTTC. It is translated as CSVNTGGAKNIQYF.

This clone was detected once. The gene calls are TRBV27 and TRBJ1-2; TRBD1 matches at 7 bases. Germline CDR1 reads MNHEY; CDR2 reads SMNVEV (reference sequence). V lost 3 bases to trimming and J lost 7 bases; unmatched junction nucleotides: 8. This CDR3 region has 14 residues. The CDR3 region is CASSLKTGAVGYTF. The CDR3, as DNA: TGTGCCAGCAGTTTGAAAACAGGGGCAGTTGGCTACACCTTC.

For this clone: This same CDR3 is encoded by further DNA sequences in the sample. DNA of the CDR3: TGTGCCAGCAGCGACGGGGGGAACACTGAAGCTTTCTTT. As protein: CASSDGGNTEAFF. V gene TRBV9 combines with J gene TRBJ1-1, with a possible D match to TRBD1 (5 bases). Germline values: CDR1 SGDLS, CDR2 YYNGEE. The V end was cut by 3 bases, the J end by 1 base, with 7 bases between. This CDR3 has 13 amino acids.

The V call is TRBV29-1, the J call TRBJ1-4; D is undetermined. Germline V gene data show CDR1 as SQVTM and CDR2 as ANQGSEA. The CDR3 is 11 residues long. V lost 3 bases to trimming and J lost 5 bases, with 4 bases between them. DNA for the CDR3: TGCAGCGTTGATGCAAATGAAAAACTGTTTTTT. It is translated as CSVDANEKLFF.

The V and J genes are TRBV19 and TRBJ2-1; 8 bases fit TRBD2. The CDR3 has 14 residues. Unmatched junction bases numbered 6, after V lost 6 bases and J lost 5 bases. Per germline, CDR1 LNHDA and CDR2 SQIVND (reference sequence). The CDR3 region has the DNA TGTGCCAGTAGGCCTGCCGGGAGGGACAATGAGCAGTTCTTC. It encodes CASRPAGRDNEQFF.

This rearrangement joins TRBV6-1 to TRBJ1-2; D remains ambiguous. This CDR3 has 18 amino acids. Germline CDR1 MNHNS, CDR2 SASEGT. Trimming cost V 1 base and J 1 base, with 19 bases left between them. The CDR3 is CASSEVYSSTGDNYGYTF. CDR3 bases: TGTGCCAGCAGTGAAGTTTACAGTTCGACCGGGGATAACTATGGCTACACCTTC.

The chain carries TRBV19 and TRBJ1-5; the D gene is possibly TRBD1 (5 bases). Germline CDR1 LNHDA, CDR2 SQIVND (reference sequence). The CDR3 length is 14 residues. V was shortened by 3 bases and J by 5 bases, with 11 bases between the two germline ends. CDR3 bases: TGTGCCAGTAGTATCCGGGACGGAGATCAGCCCCAGCATTTT. It is translated as CASSIRDGDQPQHF.

The rearrangement joins TRBV12-2 to TRBJ1-5. TRBV12-2 represents a pseudogene. The CDR3 runs 16 residues. The CDR3 protein is CASRLRARNSNQPQHF. The DNA for the CDR3 is TGTGCAAGTCGCCTTCGGGCCAGAAATAGCAATCAGCCCCAGCATTTT.

This clone was seen just once. The rearrangement joins TRBV7-2 to TRBJ1-5; weak D call: TRBD1 (6 bases). The CDR3 loop spans 13 amino acids. V was trimmed by 3 bases and J by 7 bases, leaving 10 bases between them. Germline V gene data show CDR1 as SGHTA and CDR2 as FQGNSA. DNA for the CDR3: TGTGCCAGCAGCTTGGGGGCGGGGCAGCCCCAGCATTTT. It codes for CASSLGAGQPQHF.

A few counts support this clone. V gene TRBV12-2 combines with J gene TRBJ1-4. TRBV12-2 is designated a pseudogene. CDR3 length: 16 amino acids. The CDR3 nucleotides are TGTGCAAGTCGCTCCCTTGGGGGTCTTTCAGGTGAAAAACTGTTTTTT. It specifies CASRSLGGLSGEKLFF.

V is TRBV4-2 and J is TRBJ2-1, with unresolved D. CDR1 LGHNA and CDR2 YNFKEQ come from the germline V gene. The CDR3 consists of 12 residues. V lost 0 bases and J 10 bases, leaving 7 bases between the germline ends. The CDR3 DNA reads TGTGCCAGCAGCCAAGATTGGGTAGAGCAGTTCTTC. Amino acids: CASSQDWVEQFF.

The V and J genes are TRBV19 and TRBJ2-5, with D possibly being TRBD1 (6 bases). Germline CDR1 reads LNHDA; CDR2 reads SQIVND (reference sequence). The CDR3 has 13 residues. Trimming shortened V by 3 bases and J by 3 bases, and 8 bases separated the two germline ends. CDR3: CASSMGAEETQYF. CDR3 DNA: TGTGCCAGTAGTATGGGGGCGGAAGAGACCCAGTACTTC.

J is TRBJ1-2 and V is TRBV2, with D possibly TRBD1 on 6 matching bases. Trimming cost V 2 bases and J 8 bases, with 15 bases left between them. This CDR3 is 14 amino acids long. Germline assignment: CDR1 SNHLY and CDR2 FYNNEI. CDR3 in DNA: TGTGCCAGCAGTGAAAGCGTAACAGGGCCGGGCTACACCTTC. This translates into CASSESVTGPGYTF.

This chain uses TRBV6-5 with TRBJ1-6; the match to TRBD1 covers 9 bases. The CDR3 sequence is 15 residues long. V lost 6 bases to trimming and J lost 10 bases; unmatched junction nucleotides: 10. From germline, CDR1 is MNHEY and CDR2 SVGAGI. The CDR3 protein is CASRLAGTGRSPLHF. In DNA form, the CDR3 reads TGTGCCAGCAGACTAGCCGGGACAGGGAGGTCACCCCTCCACTTT.

The CDR3 region is CASSLGDGSSYEQYF. The CDR3 bases are TGTGCCAGCAGCTTAGGGGACGGTAGCTCCTACGAGCAGTACTTC. This chain links TRBV7-9 with TRBJ2-7, with D perhaps being TRBD1 or TRBD2 (5 bases each). The V and J ends lost 1 base and 0 bases respectively, with 10 bases between them. The CDR3 loop spans 15 amino acids. Germline V CDR1 and CDR2: SEHNR, FQNEAQ (reference sequence).

This rearrangement joins TRBV2 to TRBJ2-1; D may be TRBD1 (6 bases). CDR3 size: 15 residues. The V gene's germline CDR1 is SNHLY and CDR2 FYNNEI. Trimming shortened V by 7 bases and J by 4 bases, and 17 bases separated the two germline ends. This CDR3 is CASKPPSRGYNEQFF. The CDR3 coding sequence is TGTGCCAGCAAACCGCCCTCAAGGGGGTACAATGAGCAGTTCTTC. Full variable domain (remainder filled in from reference TRBV2 and TRBJ2-1): EPEVTQTPSHQVTQMGQEVILRCVPISNHLYFYWYRQILGQKVEFLVSFYNNEISEKSEIFDDQFSVERPDGSNFTLKIRSTKLEDSAMYFCASKPPSRGYNEQFFGPGTRLTVL.

Comments on this clone: The DNA is omitted, as the CDR3 cannot be located on it reliably, and the CDR3 follows TCRdb's listing. The J gene is TRBJ1-5, the V gene TRBV6-1; whether TRBD1, the table's D call, matches the DNA was not checked. Germline V CDR1 and CDR2: MNHNS, SASEGT. The CDR3 contains 15 residues when both ends are counted. The CDR3 here is CASSEVGQGSYKSDF.

V gene TRBV7-7 combines with J gene TRBJ2-3; D remains unclear. This CDR3 has 15 amino acids. Trimming left V 1 base short and J 0 bases short, with 8 bases between. Germline V lookup: CDR1 SSHAT, CDR2 FNYEAQ (reference sequence). The CDR3: CASSLGSDSTDTQYF. CDR3 DNA: TGTGCCAGCAGCTTAGGGTCAGATAGCACAGATACGCAGTATTTT.

The genes are TRBV5-1 and TRBJ2-6; D uncertain. Trimming stripped 1 base from V and 0 bases from J, with 8 bases between. Looked up from germline, CDR1 is SGHRS and CDR2 is YFSETQ. The CDR3 extends over 16 amino acids. This CDR3 reads CASSLPAYSGANVLTF. The CDR3 DNA sequence: TGCGCCAGCAGCTTGCCAGCCTACTCTGGGGCCAACGTCCTGACTTTC. The full variable domain, its missing parts supplied by reference TRBV5-1 and TRBJ2-6, is KAGVTQTPRYLIKTRGQQVTLSCSPISGHRSVSWYQQTPGQGLQFLFEYFSETQRNKGNFPGRFSGRQFSNSRSEMNVSTLELGDSALYLCASSLPAYSGANVLTFGAGSRLTVL.

J is TRBJ2-7 and V is TRBV9; the D gene is possibly TRBD2 (6 bases). The V gene lost 0 bases and the J gene lost 2 bases, with 12 bases spanning the gap. CDR1 is SGDLS and CDR2 is YYNGEE in the germline V gene. This CDR3 comprises 15 residues. CDR3 loop: CASSVGPGETYEQYF. In DNA form, the CDR3 reads TGTGCCAGCAGCGTAGGACCGGGGGAAACCTACGAGCAGTACTTC. The variable domain in full, with the rest retrieved from reference TRBV9 and TRBJ2-7, is DSGVTQTPKHLITATGQRVTLRCSPRSGDLSVYWYQQSLDQGLQFLIQYYNGEERAKGNILERFSAQQFPDLHSELNLSSLELGDSALYFCASSVGPGETYEQYFGPGTRLTVT.

This clone was observed a single time. This chain joins TRBV4-2 and TRBJ2-3; no clear D. Trimming stripped 1 base from V and 1 base from J, with 3 bases between. Germline V lookup: CDR1 LGHNA, CDR2 YNFKEQ. There are 13 residues in the CDR3. The CDR3 reads CASSQVRTDTQYF. CDR3 bases: TGTGCCAGCAGCCAAGTGCGCACAGATACGCAGTATTTT.